Listed here are 10 T cell receptor beta chains from one sample, sequenced in a study of spatial heterogeneity in lung cancer. TCRdb used MiXCR to reprocess the 5' RACE reads, holding one entry per CDR3 protein. This sample has 85,000 to 100,000 distinct CDR3 sequences, with 15% to 20% found just once. Time point indicated: blood at routine non-recurrence follow-up after resection. Material: PBMCs, obtained at follow-up. Receptors were obtained from a male donor with early-stage non-small cell lung cancer.

The chain recombines TRBV4-3 with TRBJ1-3, with unresolved D. Trimming shortened V by 0 bases and J by 4 bases, and 4 bases separated the two germline ends. The CDR3 is 13 residues long. CDR1 is LGHNA and CDR2 is YSLEER in the germline V gene. CDR3 nucleotides: TGCGCCAGCAGCCAAGACGGGGGAAACACCATATATTTT. Amino acid sequence: CASSQDGGNTIYF.

Points on this clonotype: One end of the junction varies from germline; a read error may be responsible. This chain joins TRBV3-1 and TRBJ1-1; a weak D match, TRBD1 (5 bases). CDR1 LGHDT and CDR2 YNNKEL come from the germline V gene (reference sequence). The CDR3 is 14 amino acids. For the CDR3, the DNA is TGTGCCAGCACCCAAGCGTCAAGGGGCACTGAAGCTTTCTTT. This encodes CASTQASRGTEAFF.

This clonotype appeared a few times. The rearrangement uses TRBV4-1 and TRBJ1-1; D is unresolved. Germline V CDR1 and CDR2: MGHRA, YSYEKL. CDR3 length equals 14 residues. V was pared by 1 base and J by 0 bases, with 6 bases between. Written as DNA, the CDR3 is TGCGCCAGCAGCCAAGCACACTTGAACACTGAAGCTTTCTTT. It translates to CASSQAHLNTEAFF.

This clonotype was observed many times. The chain combines TRBV29-1 with TRBJ1-1, with 7 bases that match TRBD1. The CDR3 runs to 14 residues. The V segment lost 6 bases and the J segment 4 bases; nucleotides outside the gene matches: 11. Germline V lookup: CDR1 SQVTM, CDR2 ANQGSEA. The CDR3 loop reads CSVVSSTGSTEAFF. In nucleotides, the CDR3 is TGCAGCGTCGTATCATCGACAGGGTCCACTGAAGCTTTCTTT.

This clonotype was observed at least ten times. In DNA form, the CDR3 reads TGCAGTGCTAAAGGGCTCGAGCAGTACTTC. Amino acids: CSAKGLEQYF. V is TRBV20-1 and J is TRBJ2-7; D is unclear. From germline, CDR1 is DFQATT and CDR2 SNEGSKA (reference sequence). This CDR3 has 10 amino acids. Trimming left V 4 bases short and J 6 bases short, with 7 bases between.

This chain uses TRBV2 with TRBJ1-1; D is perhaps TRBD1 (5 bases). Germline CDR1 SNHLY, CDR2 FYNNEI. Between the trimmed V and J ends, which lost 7 bases and 1 base, there was a span of 13 bases. This CDR3 has 14 residues. The CDR3 region has the DNA TGTGCCAGCAAACAGGCGAATAAGAACACTGAAGCTTTCTTT. Its protein is CASKQANKNTEAFF.

The sample holds a few counts of this clonotype. The rearrangement links TRBV10-2 to TRBJ1-2; TRBD1 might be the D (5 bases). CDR1 WSHSY and CDR2 SAAADI come from the germline V gene. The CDR3 is 15 residues long. V was trimmed by 8 bases and J by 0 bases, leaving 16 bases between them. CDR3 amino acids: CASLSGQRTNYGYTF. The CDR3 nucleotides are TGCGCCAGCCTTTCCGGACAAAGAACTAACTATGGCTACACCTTC.

This clonotype was found a few times. The rearrangement joins TRBV6-1 to TRBJ2-7; 12 bases are shared with TRBD2. CDR3 length equals 15 residues. Looked up from germline, CDR1 is MNHNS and CDR2 is SASEGT. V shed 9 bases, J shed 6 bases, and the junction held 12 bases outside the gene matches. The CDR3, as DNA: TGTGCCAGTGCCGAGACTAGCGGGAGAAAGGGCGAGCAGTACTTC. Its protein is CASAETSGRKGEQYF.

This clonotype was seen a few times. The CDR3 loop reads CASSQGQDRRETQYF. As DNA, the CDR3 is TGTGCCAGCAGCCAAGGACAGGATCGAAGGGAGACCCAGTACTTC. This chain connects TRBV6-2 or TRBV6-3 to TRBJ2-5, with TRBD1 matching 7 bases. Losses at the gene ends were 6 bases for V and 5 bases for J; bases not matched to a gene: 12. CDR3 length: 15 residues. In germline, CDR1 is MNHEY, CDR2 SVGEGT.

The chain employs TRBV3-1 and TRBJ2-2; D ambiguous. Between the trimmed V and J ends, which lost 1 base and 2 bases, there was a span of 8 bases. CDR3 length: 15 amino acids. Germline CDR1 is LGHDT and CDR2 is YNNKEL (reference sequence). CDR3 region: CASSQGRTNTGELFF. CDR3 in DNA: TGTGCCAGCAGCCAAGGACGGACCAACACCGGGGAGCTGTTTTTT.